This T cell receptor beta chain was recovered during a study of T cells in Graves' hyperthyroidism and ophthalmopathy. The germline V gene encodes CDR1 SGHAT and CDR2 FQNNGV. The trim removed 3 bases at V and 10 bases at J, leaving 10 bases unmatched. The CDR3 sequence is 14 residues long. Regions amplified from RNA transcripts were the TCR beta CDR3 regions. TCR CDR3 regions were first amplified by RT-PCR with HTBI primers. TCRdb processed the multiplex PCR reads anew with MiXCR; each CDR3 protein has one entry. The table lists fewer than 900,000 distinct CDR3 sequences, roughly 15% of them singletons.

This chain connects TRBV11-2 to TRBJ1-1, with 8 bases matching TRBD1. Sequenced material: blood. This clonotype was obtained from a young man with Graves' hyperthyroidism. The CDR3 DNA reads TGTGCCAGCAGCTTTCCAGGGGGCGGCTCTGGAGCTTTCTTT. It specifies CASSFPGGGSGAFF. The whole variable domain, filled in from reference TRBV11-2 and TRBJ1-1, reads EAGVAQSPRYKIIEKRQSVAFWCNPISGHATLYWYQQILGQGPKLLIQFQNNGVVDDSQLPKDRFSAERLKGVDSTLKIQPAKLEDSAVYLCASSFPGGGSGAFFGQGTRLTVV.